This TCR beta chain was identified in a study of regulatory and conventional T cells in RAG deficiency (dated by TCRdb to about 2017). Notes on the research overall: High-throughput TCR beta sequencing was used to compare the diversity and composition of the Treg, conventional CD4+ and CD8+ T cell repertoires of RAG-deficient patients with those of healthy controls. The paper as a whole reports these results and caveats: The CD25-high CD127-low cells sorted from Omenn syndrome patients may be peripherally activated cells rather than true Treg cells. For some subjects, some analyses of T-cell subsets were not performed. Compared with controls, Omenn syndrome and CID/AS patients had approximately 92-fold fewer unique TCR beta sequences in Treg cells, but only roughly 10-fold fewer in the other subsets. All patient T-cell subsets had shorter CDR3 lengths; Omenn syndrome patients showed >75% Treg-Tconv repertoire overlap at nucleotide and amino acid level. Compared with control T-cell subpopulations, the RAG-deficient patients had markedly lower Shannon entropy and higher Simpson indices.

The library was built by means of the immunoSEQ multiplex PCR assay. Genomic DNA from the sorted T-cell subsets was used to amplify rearranged TCR beta chain products, which were then sequenced. Per the source publication's procedure: Shannon entropy and Simpson indices were used to measure the diversity of productive TCR beta rearrangements in each repertoire. To gauge clonal expansion, the frequencies of the 100 most abundant productive TCR beta clonotypes among total reads were added together. The TRB repertoires were scored with a self-reactivity index that is based on amino acid usage at CDR3beta positions 6 and 7. Two-way ANOVA was applied to the repertoire analyses, whereas Student t or Mann-Whitney tests were applied to the flow cytometric analyses. The source is immuneACCESS, and TCRdb retained only in-frame sequences with V and J called. Part of the clones is not carried over; for the studies checked, unresolved V genes explain less than half of this, and the remainder is unexplained. The D gene and trimming were derived from the DNA, and the V and J assignments and clone size from that table. The sample includes 34,000 or so clones, with about 76% observed a single time. The ten largest clones capture roughly 3% of the sample.

The germline V gene supplies CDR1 SGHRS and CDR2 YFSETQ. Taken from cysteine to phenylalanine, the CDR3 has 13 residues. Just CDR3 DNA is preserved here, 39 bases in frame from base 1. Trimming removed 3 bases from V and 0 bases from J, leaving 7 bases between the germline ends. About this clone itself: Its antigen remains unidentified. No per-base quality is available; no much larger clone lies one base away.

Before genomic DNA was extracted, conventional CD4+ T cells were isolated from blood as CD25-low CD127-high cells. Repertoire analyses used several healthy control donors as the comparison group. These data also formed part of another study, on regulatory T cells. That second report states: For the multiplex PCR, 52 forward TRBV primers and 13 reverse TRBJ primers were used, and amplification bias was corrected with both assay-based and computational methods. Repertoires from patients had restricted unique TRB V-J pairs and skewed V and J gene usage, with the strongest effect in regulatory T cells. T-cell receptor beta repertoires of sorted regulatory, conventional CD4+ and CD8+ T cells were compared between CD3G-deficient patients and healthy controls. Ficoll density separation was used to isolate peripheral blood mononuclear cells. Within the immunoSEQ assay, multiplex PCR amplified rearranged TRB loci from genomic DNA. Sequencing of the TRB amplicons was done on an Illumina HiSeq platform. Custom algorithms error-filtered the raw sequences and aligned them to reference gene sequences, after which the immunoSEQ online tools were used for analysis. Frequencies of productive and nonproductive TRB rearrangements were assessed among unique sequences as well as among total sequences. Prism software was used to run t tests, Mann-Whitney tests or two-way ANOVA for comparisons between groups.

This TCR came from a human donor in good health. The sample consisted of CD4+ effector T cells sorted from blood. The sequence is built from TRBV5-1 and TRBJ2-7; a confident D gene designation cannot be given. The sequence in DNA is TGCGCCAGCAGCTCTCCTGCCTCCTACGAGCAGTACTTC. Its translation is CASSSPASYEQYF.